Each of the 20 T cell receptor beta chains below was sequenced from the same sample in a study of T-cell memory formation after mild COVID-19 (dated by TCRdb to the early 2020s). The library was generated by 5' RACE. Sequencing used an Illumina NovaSeq 6000. The public sequencing data were trimmed at Q25 with fastp and processed into clonotypes with MiXCR by TCRdb, which kept only in-frame beta chains. CDR3 protein duplicates are merged, each entry listing the most common genes and DNA. Within this sample are about 50,000 distinct CDR3 sequences, with around 12% of them counted one time only. In total, the top ten clones hold more than 20% of the sample. Material: PBMCs or a T cell subset sorted from them (not recorded which). The receptors were gathered from a man between 18 and 35 years old who had mild COVID-19 (a few samples of this study predate the infection). The sample titles of this study are shuffled in the database, so cell type and time point are left out; the donor was told from shared clones.

This sequence joins TRBV19 and TRBJ1-5; D unresolved. There are 13 residues in the CDR3. CDR1 is LNHDA, CDR2 SQIVND, per germline (reference sequence). Trimming took 4 bases from V and 8 from J, leaving 12 bases between them. DNA for the CDR3: TGTGCCAGTAGTACCGACCGGGTCAAGCCCCAGCATTTT. Amino acid sequence: CASSTDRVKPQHF.

V is TRBV29-1 and J is TRBJ2-2, with no clear D. Germline V gives CDR1 SQVTM, CDR2 ANQGSEA. Trimming took 1 base from V and 6 from J, leaving 6 bases between them. There are 12 residues in the CDR3. CDR3 sequence reads: CSVEGFAGELFF. CDR3 DNA: TGCAGCGTTGAAGGGTTCGCCGGGGAGCTGTTTTTT.

J is TRBJ2-5 and V is TRBV7-9, with D perhaps TRBD2 (5 bases). CDR3 length equals 12 residues. Trimming cost V 1 base and J 9 bases, with 9 bases left between them. Looked up from germline, CDR1 is SEHNR and CDR2 is FQNEAQ (reference sequence). This chain's CDR3 is CASSLGGRSQYF. CDR3 sequence (DNA): TGTGCCAGCAGCTTAGGTGGGAGATCCCAGTACTTC.

This chain links TRBV5-1 with TRBJ2-5, with D perhaps TRBD2 (5 bases). This CDR3 region has 13 residues. Germline assignment: CDR1 SGHRS and CDR2 YFSETQ. V lost 9 bases to trimming and J lost 1 base, with 13 bases between them. The CDR3 sequence is CANARTPQETQYF. The CDR3 DNA follows: TGCGCCAACGCACGGACTCCCCAAGAGACCCAGTACTTC.

This chain uses TRBV6-2 or TRBV6-3 with TRBJ2-1; 12 positions agree with TRBD2. The CDR3 totals 14 residues. V dropped 6 bases and J dropped 12; count of bases not matched to a gene: 9. The germline V gene encodes CDR1 MNHEY and CDR2 SVGEGT. In DNA form, the CDR3 reads TGTGCCAGCAGCGGCGCCGGGACTAGCGGGCGGCAGTTCTTC. This encodes CASSGAGTSGRQFF.

The table lists this clonotype with a few counts. The gene calls are TRBV20-1 and TRBJ1-2; TRBD1 aligns across 7 bases. CDR1 and CDR2 from the germline V gene are DFQATT and SNEGSKA (reference sequence). The CDR3 contains 14 residues. Losses at the gene ends were 5 bases for V and 4 bases for J; bases not matched to a gene: 10. Here the CDR3 DNA reads TGCAGTGCTTCAACCGGGACAGTTACCTATGGCTACACCTTC. Translating gives CSASTGTVTYGYTF.

This clonotype appeared many times. The chain is built from TRBV6-2 or TRBV6-3 and TRBJ2-7; D gene ambiguous. The length of the CDR3 is 14 residues. Germline loops: CDR1 MNHEY, CDR2 SVGEGT. The ends were cut back, 0 bases at V and 9 bases at J, with 15 bases in the middle. The CDR3 protein is CASSYSDGQPVQYF. The CDR3 region has the DNA TGTGCCAGCAGTTACTCGGATGGGCAACCCGTGCAGTACTTC.

This clonotype was seen only once. The V and J genes are TRBV18 and TRBJ1-2; 11 nucleotides match TRBD1. The CDR3 loop spans 14 amino acids. J lost 3 bases, V lost 5 bases, and 2 bases had no gene match. The V gene's germline CDR1 is KGHSH and CDR2 LQKENI. The CDR3 here is CASSGTGGDYGYTF. CDR3 nucleotides: TGTGCCAGCTCAGGGACAGGGGGAGACTATGGCTACACCTTC.

This clonotype was seen more than once but under ten times. The chain combines TRBV10-2 with TRBJ1-1; tentatively, D is TRBD1 (6 bases). The length of the CDR3 is 12 residues. Germline V gene lookup returns CDR1 WSHSY and CDR2 SAAADI. Trimming left V 3 bases short and J 7 bases short, with 9 bases between. As DNA, the CDR3 is TGCGCCAGCAGTGACCTACAGGGTGAAGCTTTCTTT. This translates into CASSDLQGEAFF.

V gene TRBV9 combines with J gene TRBJ2-5; D is unresolved. This CDR3 has 13 residues. Germline values: CDR1 SGDLS, CDR2 YYNGEE. Trimming pared 4 bases from V and 1 base from J, leaving 8 bases between. This CDR3 reads CASSPRLQETQYF. The CDR3 DNA sequence: TGTGCCAGCAGCCCCCGCCTCCAAGAGACCCAGTACTTC.

The gene calls are TRBV28 and TRBJ2-7; 9 bases map to TRBD2. The CDR3 covers 13 residues. Germline lookup yields CDR1 MDHEN and CDR2 SYDVKM. Trimming cost V 11 bases and J 3 bases; bases outside gene matches: 8. CDR3 DNA sequence: TGTGCCGTAGGCGGGGGGGGTCACTACGAGCAGTACGTC. As protein: CAVGGGGHYEQYV.

The rearrangement joins TRBV7-6 to TRBJ2-1; TRBD2 agrees at 13 bases. V was pared by 5 bases and J by 8 bases, with 6 bases of the junction left unmatched. The CDR3 is 15 amino acids. Germline CDR1 SGHVS, CDR2 FNYEAQ. Written as DNA, the CDR3 is TGTGCCAGCAGCCTCTGGACTAGCGGGGGCGATGAGCAGTTCTTC. Protein sequence: CASSLWTSGGDEQFF.

Many counts were recorded for this clonotype. The chain is built from TRBV19 and TRBJ1-2, with D unclear. V lost 7 bases and J 2 bases, leaving 11 bases between the germline ends. The germline gives CDR1 LNHDA, CDR2 SQIVND (reference sequence). The CDR3 runs 13 residues. The CDR3 reads CASKSWQNYGYTF. The CDR3 nucleotides are TGTGCCAGTAAATCCTGGCAGAACTATGGCTACACCTTC.

This clonotype has just a few counts. The V gene is TRBV7-9, the J gene TRBJ2-3; TRBD2 matches 9 bases. The CDR3 contains 16 residues. Trimming took 5 bases from V and 3 from J; bases not matched to a gene: 9. Germline V lookup: CDR1 SEHNR, CDR2 FQNEAQ (reference sequence). The CDR3 spells CASSQRRGGQTDTQYF. The DNA for the CDR3 is TGTGCCAGCAGCCAGAGGCGGGGGGGCCAAACAGATACGCAGTATTTT. Supplemented by reference TRBV7-9 and TRBJ2-3, the full variable domain reads DTGVSQNPRHKITKRGQNVTFRCDPISEHNRLYWYRQTLGQGPEFLTYFQNEAQLEKSRLLSDRFSAERPKGSFSTLEIQRTEQGDSAMYLCASSQRRGGQTDTQYFGPGTRLTVL.

This clonotype was picked up a small number of times. The chain employs TRBV6-5 and TRBJ2-3; 11 bases agree with TRBD2. Germline V gene sequence: CDR1 MNHEY, CDR2 SVGAGI. This CDR3 has 16 amino acids. Losses at the gene ends were 5 bases for V and 3 bases for J; bases not matched to a gene: 7. Written as DNA, the CDR3 is TGTGCCAGCAGTACCCATAGCGGGGGGGAAACAGATACGCAGTATTTT. It is translated as CASSTHSGGETDTQYF.

The sample holds a few counts of this clonotype. CDR3 loop: CASSPLDRLYNEQFF. The CDR3 region has the DNA TGTGCCAGCAGCCCCCTGGACAGGTTATACAATGAGCAGTTCTTC. This chain links TRBV28 with TRBJ2-1; 7 nucleotides agree with TRBD1. The CDR3 runs 15 residues. Looked up from germline, CDR1 is MDHEN and CDR2 is SYDVKM. V shed 6 bases, J shed 4 bases, and the junction held 9 bases outside the gene matches.

This chain links TRBV20-1 with TRBJ2-5; no clear D. V lost 3 bases to trimming and J lost 4 bases, with 6 bases between them. The CDR3 spans 11 residues. Germline CDR1 is DFQATT and CDR2 is SNEGSKA (reference sequence). The CDR3: CSASFGETQYF. The CDR3 nucleotides read TGCAGTGCTAGTTTCGGAGAGACCCAGTACTTC.

This clonotype was found many times. The chain links TRBV6-5 to TRBJ2-7; 8 bases map to TRBD1. V lost 6 bases to trimming and J lost 4 bases; unmatched junction nucleotides: 8. CDR1 and CDR2 from the germline V gene are MNHEY and SVGAGI. This CDR3 comprises 14 residues. The DNA for the CDR3 is TGTGCCAGCAGCCCAGGACAGGGAAGATACGAGCAGTACTTC. Protein sequence: CASSPGQGRYEQYF.

Sample share makes this clonotype medium-sized. The V and J genes are TRBV6-5 and TRBJ2-7, with TRBD2 identical over 8 bases. Germline loops: CDR1 MNHEY, CDR2 SVGAGI. Germline trimming cut 9 bases from V and 1 base from J; bases unmatched to any gene: 11. The CDR3 spans 15 residues. This CDR3 is CASPWPRGRSYEQYV. DNA for the CDR3: TGTGCCAGTCCCTGGCCTCGCGGGAGGTCCTACGAGCAGTACGTC.

This chain uses TRBV7-2 with TRBJ1-3, with 10 bases fitting TRBD1. The junction had 7 bases not matched to a gene; V was cut back by 5 bases and J by 0 bases. The germline CDR1 and CDR2 sequences are SGHTA and FQGNSA. CDR3 size: 17 residues. CDR3 bases: TGTGCCAGCAGCGCCGGGACAGGGGCCTTCTCTGGAAACACCATATATTTT. Protein sequence: CASSAGTGAFSGNTIYF.